This T cell receptor beta chain was identified during a study of T cell responses to AZD1222 COVID-19 vaccine. Study in general: Some second doses came at about 4 weeks and others at about 12 weeks; these were pooled.

Study-wide results and limits: Only after the peak T cell response were repertoires sampled. Within unmutated variant regions lay the reported targets of nearly half of spike-specific TCRs.

A word on this clone: Its antigen remains unidentified.

Repertoires were generated with immunoSEQ multiplex PCR, while TCRdb's copy carries only in-frame clones and drops some. The data contain around 72,000 clones, around 87% of them singletons. Trimming removed 5 bases from V and 6 bases from J; junction bases left unmatched: 12. CDR1 is SEHNR, CDR2 FQNEAQ, per germline (reference sequence). The CDR3 spans 15 residues. The sample in question was peripheral blood, obtained on day 0 of AZD1222 vaccination. The source is an adult in good health. V is TRBV7-9 and J is TRBJ1-2; TRBD1 matches 7 bases. The chain's CDR3 is CASSALGQLFHGYTF. In DNA form, the CDR3 reads TGTGCCAGCAGCGCCTTGGGACAGCTCTTTCATGGCTACACCTTC. The full variable domain, in which reference TRBV7-9 and TRBJ1-2 provide the parts outside the CDR3, is DTGVSQNPRHKITKRGQNVTFRCDPISEHNRLYWYRQTLGQGPEFLTYFQNEAQLEKSRLLSDRFSAERPKGSFSTLEIQRTEQGDSAMYLCASSALGQLFHGYTFGSGTRLTVV.